This TCR beta chain comes out of a study of cytomegalovirus exposure and HLA in healthy donors. Study-wide results and caveats: Among the sequence variants, a highly shared cluster was likely an artifact of sequencing.

The V gene lost 0 bases and the J gene lost 7 bases, with 10 bases spanning the gap. The CDR3 has 13 amino acids. The V gene's germline CDR1 is SGHRS and CDR2 YFSETQ. Points on this clone: Antigen: not known.

It was with 60 Vbeta and 13 Jbeta primers that the PCR ran. Here immunoSEQ multiplex PCR was the method, and the copy in TCRdb shows in-frame clones only, minus some. The table shows roughly 120,000 clones, with about three quarters occurring only once. The sequence derives from a human donor in good health. Sequencing used PBMCs. This sequence joins TRBV5-1 and TRBJ2-5, with D unresolved. CDR3 nucleotide sequence: TGCGCCAGCAGCTTGGTCAGCGACGGGACCCAGTACTTC. It encodes CASSLVSDGTQYF.